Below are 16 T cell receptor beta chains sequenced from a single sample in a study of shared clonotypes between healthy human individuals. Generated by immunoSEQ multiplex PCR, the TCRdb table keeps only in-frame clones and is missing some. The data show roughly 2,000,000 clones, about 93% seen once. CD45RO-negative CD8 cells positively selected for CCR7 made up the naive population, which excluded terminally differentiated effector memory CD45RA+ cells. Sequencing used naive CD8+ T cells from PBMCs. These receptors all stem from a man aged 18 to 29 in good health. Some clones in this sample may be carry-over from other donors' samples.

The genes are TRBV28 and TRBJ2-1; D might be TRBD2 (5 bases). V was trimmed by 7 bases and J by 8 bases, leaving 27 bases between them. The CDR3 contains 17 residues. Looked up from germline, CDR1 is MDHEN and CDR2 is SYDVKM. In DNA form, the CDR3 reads TGTGCCAGCAACTCTCGACTACGGGCTTATAAGTTTGATGAGCAGTTCTTC. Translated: CASNSRLRAYKFDEQFF.

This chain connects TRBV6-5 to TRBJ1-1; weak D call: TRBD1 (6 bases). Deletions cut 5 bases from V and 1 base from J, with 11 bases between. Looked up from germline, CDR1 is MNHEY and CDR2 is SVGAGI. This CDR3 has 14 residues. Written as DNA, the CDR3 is TGTGCCAGCAGTATGATGGGGGCGAACACTGAAGCTTTCTTT. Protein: CASSMMGANTEAFF.

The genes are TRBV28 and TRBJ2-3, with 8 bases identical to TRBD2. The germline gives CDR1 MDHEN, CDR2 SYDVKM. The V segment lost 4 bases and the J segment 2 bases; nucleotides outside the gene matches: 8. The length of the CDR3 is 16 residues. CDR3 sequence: CASSSRTSKITDTQYF. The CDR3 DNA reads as TGTGCCAGCAGTTCCCGGACTAGCAAAATCACAGATACGCAGTATTTT.

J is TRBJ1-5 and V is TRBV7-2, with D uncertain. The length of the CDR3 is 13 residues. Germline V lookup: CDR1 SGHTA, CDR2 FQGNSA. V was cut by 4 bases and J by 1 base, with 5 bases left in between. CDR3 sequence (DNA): TGTGCCAGCAGCTCGGACAGCAATCAGCCCCAGCATTTT. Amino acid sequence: CASSSDSNQPQHF.

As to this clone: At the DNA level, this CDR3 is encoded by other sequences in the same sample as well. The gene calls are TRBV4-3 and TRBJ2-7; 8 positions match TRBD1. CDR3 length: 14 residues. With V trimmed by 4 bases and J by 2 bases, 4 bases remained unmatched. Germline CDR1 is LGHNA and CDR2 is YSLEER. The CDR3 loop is CASSPGTGAYEQYF. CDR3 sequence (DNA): TGCGCCAGCAGCCCCGGGACAGGCGCCTACGAGCAGTACTTC.

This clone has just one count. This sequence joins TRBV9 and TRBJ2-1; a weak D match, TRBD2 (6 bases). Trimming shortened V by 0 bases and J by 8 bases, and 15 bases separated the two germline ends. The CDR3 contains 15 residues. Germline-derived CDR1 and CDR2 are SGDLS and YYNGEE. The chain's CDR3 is CASSVVGGVIDEQFF. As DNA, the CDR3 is TGTGCCAGCAGCGTAGTGGGGGGAGTAATCGATGAGCAGTTCTTC.

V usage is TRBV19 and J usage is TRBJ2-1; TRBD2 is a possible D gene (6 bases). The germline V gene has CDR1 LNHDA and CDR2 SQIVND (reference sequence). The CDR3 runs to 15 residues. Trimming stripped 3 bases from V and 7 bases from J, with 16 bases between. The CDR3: CASSIGAGRMNEQFF. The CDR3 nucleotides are TGTGCCAGTAGTATTGGGGCGGGAAGAATGAATGAGCAGTTCTTC.

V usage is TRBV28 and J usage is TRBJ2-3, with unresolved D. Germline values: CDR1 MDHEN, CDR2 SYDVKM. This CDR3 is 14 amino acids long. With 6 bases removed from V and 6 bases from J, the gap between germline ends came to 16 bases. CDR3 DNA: TGTGCCAGCAGCAGTTTAAACTCTAGGGATACGCAGTATTTT. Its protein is CASSSLNSRDTQYF.

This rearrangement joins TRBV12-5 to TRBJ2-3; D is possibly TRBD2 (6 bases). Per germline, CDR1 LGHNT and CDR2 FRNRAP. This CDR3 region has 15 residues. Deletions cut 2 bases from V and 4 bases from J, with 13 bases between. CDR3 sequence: CASGLSGRDPDTQYF. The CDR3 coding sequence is TGTGCTAGTGGTTTGTCAGGGCGGGATCCAGATACGCAGTATTTT.

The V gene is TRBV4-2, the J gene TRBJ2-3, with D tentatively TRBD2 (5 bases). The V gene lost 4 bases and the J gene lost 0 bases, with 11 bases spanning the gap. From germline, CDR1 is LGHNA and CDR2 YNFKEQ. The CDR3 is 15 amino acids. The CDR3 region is CASSLSGGSTDTQYF. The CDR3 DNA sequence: TGTGCCAGCAGCCTCTCTGGCGGGAGCACAGATACGCAGTATTTT.

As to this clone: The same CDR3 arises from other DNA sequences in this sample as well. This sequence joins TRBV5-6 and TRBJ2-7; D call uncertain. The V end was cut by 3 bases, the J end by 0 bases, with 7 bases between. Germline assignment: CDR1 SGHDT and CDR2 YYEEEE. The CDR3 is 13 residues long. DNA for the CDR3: TGTGCCAGCAGCTATGGGTCCTCCTACGAGCAGTACTTC. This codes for CASSYGSSYEQYF.

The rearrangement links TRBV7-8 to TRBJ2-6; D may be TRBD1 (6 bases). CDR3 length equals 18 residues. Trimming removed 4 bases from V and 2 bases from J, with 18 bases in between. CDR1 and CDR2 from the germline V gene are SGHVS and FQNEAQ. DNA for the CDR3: TGTGCCAGCAGCTCGCCCGACAGGAGCGTTACTGGGGCCAACGTCCTGACTTTC. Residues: CASSSPDRSVTGANVLTF. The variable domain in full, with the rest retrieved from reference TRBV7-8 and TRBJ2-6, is GAGVSQSPRYKVAKRGQDVALRCDPISGHVSLFWYQQALGQGPEFLTYFQNEAQLDKSGLPSDRFFAERPEGSVSTLKIQRTQQEDSAVYLCASSSPDRSVTGANVLTFGAGSRLTVL.

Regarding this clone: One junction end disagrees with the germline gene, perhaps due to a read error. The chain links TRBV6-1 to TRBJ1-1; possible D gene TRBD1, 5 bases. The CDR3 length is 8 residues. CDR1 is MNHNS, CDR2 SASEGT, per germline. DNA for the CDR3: TGTGCCAGCAGTGGGGGGGTCTTT. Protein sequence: CASSGGVF.

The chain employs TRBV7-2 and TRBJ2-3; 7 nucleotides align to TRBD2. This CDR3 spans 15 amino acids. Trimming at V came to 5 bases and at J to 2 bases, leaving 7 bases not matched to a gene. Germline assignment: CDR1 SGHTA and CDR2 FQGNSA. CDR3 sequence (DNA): TGTGCCAGCAGCCACCAAAGCGGGAACACAGATACGCAGTATTTT. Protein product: CASSHQSGNTDTQYF.

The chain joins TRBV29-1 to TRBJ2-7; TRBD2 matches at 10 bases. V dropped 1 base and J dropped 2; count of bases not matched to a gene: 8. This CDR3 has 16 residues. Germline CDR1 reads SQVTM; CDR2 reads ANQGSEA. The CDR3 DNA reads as TGCAGCGTTGAAGTTATTCTAGCGGGAGCCACCTACGAGCAGTACTTC. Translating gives CSVEVILAGATYEQYF.

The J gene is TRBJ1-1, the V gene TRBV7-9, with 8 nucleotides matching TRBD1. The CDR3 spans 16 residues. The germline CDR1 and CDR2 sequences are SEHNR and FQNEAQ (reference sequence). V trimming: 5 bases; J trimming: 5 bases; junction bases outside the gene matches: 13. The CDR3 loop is CASSEGAGGLGTEAFF. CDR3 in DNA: TGTGCCAGCAGCGAAGGGGCAGGGGGCTTGGGAACTGAAGCTTTCTTT.